These 27 T cell receptor beta chains were all obtained from the same sample, sequenced in a study of regulatory and conventional T cells in RAG deficiency. The repertoire was sequenced with immunoSEQ multiplex PCR; TCRdb's copy has only in-frame clones and lacks some. This sample has fewer than 40,000 clones, with approximately 80% found just once. Conventional CD4+ T cells were sorted from blood as CD25-low CD127-high cells. In addition, the sample was reused for a study of regulatory T cells. That paper notes: Amplification used 52 TRBV primers and 13 TRBJ primers.

The sample consisted of CD4+ effector T cells sorted from blood. These receptor sequences come from a human donor in good health.

The chain has TRBV30 and TRBJ1-6, with no clear D. The germline CDR1 and CDR2 sequences are GTSNPN and SVGIG (reference sequence). The CDR3 length is 11 residues. The V and J ends lost 4 bases and 7 bases respectively, with 5 bases between them. This CDR3 reads CAWNRNSPLHF. CDR3 DNA: TGTGCCTGGAACAGAAATTCACCCCTCCACTTT.

This clone has more than one count but fewer than ten. CDR3 DNA sequence: TGTGCCAGCAGTCATAGCGGGACAGGGGGCTATGGCTACACCTTC. It is translated as CASSHSGTGGYGYTF. The rearrangement links TRBV9 to TRBJ1-2; TRBD1 matches 11 bases. The V gene end was trimmed by 5 bases and the J gene end by 4 bases; junction bases not matched to a gene: 7. From germline, CDR1 is SGDLS and CDR2 YYNGEE. This CDR3 region has 15 residues.

The chain has TRBV6-5 and TRBJ1-1, with D tentatively TRBD1 (5 bases). Trimming shortened V by 2 bases and J by 3 bases, and 13 bases separated the two germline ends. The CDR3 has 15 residues. Germline V gene lookup returns CDR1 MNHEY and CDR2 SVGAGI. Here the CDR3 DNA reads TGTGCCAGCAGTTACCAGGGCAGTTGGTACACTGAAGCTTTCTTT. It translates to CASSYQGSWYTEAFF.

J is TRBJ1-2 and V is TRBV29-1, with D uncertain. CDR1 SQVTM and CDR2 ANQGSEA come from the germline V gene. V was shortened by 5 bases and J by 5 bases, with 18 bases between the two germline ends. This CDR3 has 14 amino acids. In nucleotides, the CDR3 is TGCAGCGTTCTGGTGGGTCTCATATCTTATGGCTACACCTTC. Protein sequence: CSVLVGLISYGYTF.

V usage is TRBV19 and J usage is TRBJ1-1; 8 bases are a match to TRBD1. The CDR3 covers 15 residues. CDR1 is LNHDA, CDR2 SQIVND, per germline (reference sequence). With 5 bases clipped from V and 1 base from J, the junction kept 6 bases outside the gene matches. The CDR3 bases are TGTGCCAGTAGTCCTCGGACAGGGTCGAACACTGAAGCTTTCTTT. This encodes CASSPRTGSNTEAFF.

The V call is TRBV28, the J call TRBJ1-2; D uncertain. V lost 6 bases and J 2 bases, leaving 10 bases between the germline ends. The germline gives CDR1 MDHEN, CDR2 SYDVKM. The CDR3 has 13 residues. The DNA for the CDR3 is TGTGCCAGCAGCTACTCTGGAAACTATGGCTACACCTTC. It codes for CASSYSGNYGYTF.

This clone was observed a few times. The gene calls are TRBV5-4 and TRBJ1-1; D not resolved. CDR1 and CDR2 from the germline V gene are SGHNT and YYREEE (reference sequence). Trimming removed 0 bases from V and 4 bases from J, with 13 bases in between. CDR3 length: 15 residues. CDR3 protein: CASSLETVRTTEAFF. CDR3 coding DNA: TGTGCCAGCAGCTTGGAGACCGTCAGGACCACTGAAGCTTTCTTT. Variable domain in full (rest from reference TRBV5-4 and TRBJ1-1): ETGVTQSPTHLIKTRGQQVTLRCSSQSGHNTVSWYQQALGQGPQFIFQYYREEENGRGNFPPRFSGLQFPNYSSELNVNALELDDSALYLCASSLETVRTTEAFFGQGTRLTVV.

This clone has a single count. The V gene is TRBV9, the J gene TRBJ1-1; D is undetermined. The germline V gene encodes CDR1 SGDLS and CDR2 YYNGEE. The CDR3 runs 13 residues. The ends were cut back, 4 bases at V and 7 bases at J, with 14 bases in the middle. The CDR3 reads CASSPRPESEAFF. The CDR3 nucleotides are TGTGCCAGCAGCCCCAGGCCGGAGAGTGAAGCTTTCTTT.

This clone was observed once. The V and J genes are TRBV18 and TRBJ2-6, with 12 nucleotides matching TRBD1. V trimming: 3 bases; J trimming: 3 bases; junction bases outside the gene matches: 3. The CDR3 contains 17 residues. CDR1 is KGHSH, CDR2 LQKENI, per germline. CDR3 DNA: TGTGCCAGCTCACCCGGGACAGGGGGCAGTGGGGCCAACGTCCTGACTTTC. Its translation is CASSPGTGGSGANVLTF.

The chain joins TRBV7-9 to TRBJ1-1; D unresolved. The CDR3 has 12 residues. Looked up from germline, CDR1 is SEHNR and CDR2 is FQNEAQ (reference sequence). The V end lost 1 base, the J end lost 8 bases, and 8 bases lay between the germline ends. The DNA for the CDR3 is TGTGCCAGCAGCTTAGACAGAGGGGAAGCTTTCTTT. It specifies CASSLDRGEAFF.

The rearrangement uses TRBV2 and TRBJ2-7, with TRBD1 matching 8 bases. The CDR3 runs 15 residues. The V segment lost 4 bases and the J segment 2 bases; nucleotides outside the gene matches: 7. Germline lookup yields CDR1 SNHLY and CDR2 FYNNEI. The CDR3 protein is CASSVEQGVAYEQYF. The DNA for the CDR3 is TGTGCCAGCAGTGTCGAACAGGGGGTTGCCTACGAGCAGTACTTC.

CDR3 protein: CSVAQGVIAYEQYF. CDR3 in DNA: TGCAGCGTGGCACAGGGGGTTATAGCCTACGAGCAGTACTTC. The genes are TRBV29-1 and TRBJ2-7; 8 nucleotides match TRBD1. Germline assignment: CDR1 SQVTM and CDR2 ANQGSEA. The CDR3 runs to 14 residues. Trimming at V came to 6 bases and at J to 2 bases, leaving 9 bases not matched to a gene.

The V call is TRBV11-2, the J call TRBJ1-1; D uncertain. V was shortened by 5 bases and J by 6 bases, with 7 bases between the two germline ends. This CDR3 region has 11 residues. Germline V gene data show CDR1 as SGHAT and CDR2 as FQNNGV. CDR3 sequence reads: CASSIGPEAFF. The CDR3 region has the DNA TGTGCCAGCAGCATCGGTCCTGAAGCTTTCTTT.

V and J are TRBV5-1 and TRBJ1-3; no reliable D call. CDR3 length equals 13 residues. Looked up from germline, CDR1 is SGHRS and CDR2 is YFSETQ. V lost 3 bases to trimming and J lost 4 bases, with 8 bases between them. The CDR3 coding sequence is TGCGCCAGCAGCTCAGATGCAGGAAACACCATATATTTT. As protein: CASSSDAGNTIYF. Combining the CDR3 with reference TRBV5-1 and TRBJ1-3 gives the whole variable domain KAGVTQTPRYLIKTRGQQVTLSCSPISGHRSVSWYQQTPGQGLQFLFEYFSETQRNKGNFPGRFSGRQFSNSRSEMNVSTLELGDSALYLCASSSDAGNTIYFGEGSWLTVV.

This CDR3 is CAWNLRAGSYNSPLHF. The DNA of the CDR3 is TGTGCCTGGAATTTGAGGGCAGGTTCCTATAATTCACCCCTCCACTTT. This chain links TRBV30 with TRBJ1-6; no firm D call. The CDR3 is made up of 16 amino acids. The V end was cut by 4 bases, the J end by 1 base, with 14 bases between. Per germline, CDR1 GTSNPN and CDR2 SVGIG (reference sequence).

In its sample, this clone was seen once. The chain combines TRBV4-1 with TRBJ2-5, with D uncertain. The germline V gene encodes CDR1 MGHRA and CDR2 YSYEKL. The CDR3 runs to 15 residues. With 1 base removed from V and 1 base from J, the gap between germline ends came to 10 bases. Here the CDR3 DNA reads TGCGCCAGCAGCCAAGTTCGGAGCATCCAAGAGACCCAGTACTTC. Its translation: CASSQVRSIQETQYF.

The V and J genes are TRBV9 and TRBJ1-3; possibly TRBD1 for D (6 bases). Trimming stripped 4 bases from V and 2 bases from J, with 16 bases between. Germline values: CDR1 SGDLS, CDR2 YYNGEE. The CDR3 totals 16 residues. In nucleotides, the CDR3 is TGTGCCAGCAGCTCCCGCGCCCAGGGGCCTGGAAACACCATATATTTT. Its translation: CASSSRAQGPGNTIYF.

The CDR3 coding sequence is TGTGCCAGCAGCCCTGGGGGAGCCCCCCAAGAGACCCAGTACTTC. Protein product: CASSPGGAPQETQYF. The chain couples TRBV5-4 to TRBJ2-5; D might be TRBD1 or TRBD2, each matching 5 bases. CDR3 length equals 15 residues. CDR1 and CDR2 from the germline V gene are SGHNT and YYREEE (reference sequence). V lost 4 bases, J lost 1 base, and 14 bases lay in between.

This clone appeared once. This chain connects TRBV5-1 to TRBJ2-5; D ambiguous. V lost 0 bases to trimming and J lost 5 bases, with 8 bases between them. Germline V gene sequence: CDR1 SGHRS, CDR2 YFSETQ. The CDR3 is 13 residues long. CDR3 coding DNA: TGCGCCAGCAGCTTGGGAGGAGTGGAGACCCAGTACTTC. As protein: CASSLGGVETQYF.

V gene TRBV5-4 combines with J gene TRBJ2-2; possibly TRBD1 for D (6 bases). Germline V gene lookup returns CDR1 SGHNT and CDR2 YYREEE (reference sequence). Trimming took 4 bases from V and 0 from J, leaving 13 bases between them. The CDR3 is 16 amino acids. This CDR3 reads CASSRGGGTNTGELFF. The DNA of the CDR3 is TGTGCCAGCAGCCGTGGGGGCGGTACGAACACCGGGGAGCTGTTTTTT.

The chain combines TRBV6-5 with TRBJ2-7; 8 bases are shared with TRBD1. The CDR3 extends over 13 amino acids. V shed 6 bases, J shed 2 bases, and the junction held 3 bases outside the gene matches. Germline lookup yields CDR1 MNHEY and CDR2 SVGAGI. The CDR3: CASRRTGPYEQYF. The CDR3, as DNA: TGTGCCAGCAGGAGGACAGGGCCCTACGAGCAGTACTTC.

In DNA, the CDR3 is TGTGCCAGCAGCTTAGAACATGGGGGCAATGAGCAGTTCTTC. Its translation: CASSLEHGGNEQFF. The V call is TRBV7-6, the J call TRBJ2-1; D may correspond to TRBD1 or TRBD2 (5 bases each). This CDR3 is built from 14 residues. The germline V gene encodes CDR1 SGHVS and CDR2 FNYEAQ. The V end was cut by 1 base, the J end by 6 bases, with 10 bases between.

This clone was detected only once. This chain uses TRBV18 with TRBJ1-5, with TRBD1 as a possible D gene (6 bases). V lost 5 bases, J lost 6 bases, and 11 bases lay in between. The CDR3 sequence is 13 residues long. Germline CDR1 KGHSH, CDR2 LQKENI. As DNA, the CDR3 is TGTGCCAGCTCAACCTACAGGGCTCAGCCCCAGCATTTT. Translation gives CASSTYRAQPQHF.

This clone appeared a single time. The chain couples TRBV6-5 to TRBJ1-4, with D possibly being TRBD1 (6 bases). Trimming took off 6 bases at V and 5 bases at J, with 10 bases between the two ends. Germline-derived CDR1 and CDR2 are MNHEY and SVGAGI. The CDR3 has 13 residues. The CDR3 region has the DNA TGTGCCAGCAGGCGGACAGAGAATGAAAAACTGTTTTTT. It specifies CASRRTENEKLFF.

CDR3 DNA sequence: TGTGCCAGCAGCTGGAGTAGCGGGGTAACAGATACGCAGTATTTT. Residues: CASSWSSGVTDTQYF. V usage is TRBV7-9 and J usage is TRBJ2-3, with 8 positions matching TRBD2. V lost 4 bases and J lost 3; bases outside the gene matches: 6. The CDR3 spans 15 residues. CDR1 and CDR2 (germline): SEHNR, FQNEAQ (reference sequence).

This chain connects TRBV30 to TRBJ1-5; D possibly corresponds to TRBD1 (5 bases). Trimming stripped 3 bases from V and 2 bases from J, with 8 bases between. Germline loops: CDR1 GTSNPN, CDR2 SVGIG (reference sequence). The CDR3 runs to 13 residues. DNA of the CDR3: TGTGCCTGGAGCGGGACGGGCAATCAGCCCCAGCATTTT. Its protein product is CAWSGTGNQPQHF.

J is TRBJ1-2 and V is TRBV6-6; 9 bases are a match to TRBD1. There are 15 residues in the CDR3. V shed 10 bases and J 8 bases; nucleotides not matched to a gene: 17. Germline V gives CDR1 MNHNY, CDR2 SVGAGI (reference sequence). The CDR3 protein is CATLSRDRVAEGYTF. The DNA of the CDR3 is TGTGCCACCCTATCCCGGGACAGGGTAGCGGAGGGCTACACCTTC.